The source of this T cell receptor beta chain is a study of blood T cell repertoires in COVID-19. Only in-frame clones appear in the TCRdb table, and some are missing; sequencing was by immunoSEQ multiplex PCR. The sample comprises 55,000 or so clones, approximately 78% of which are singletons, and 5.5% to 6% rests with the top ten. Trimming pared 0 bases from V and 6 bases from J, leaving 9 bases between. The germline CDR1 and CDR2 sequences are LGHDT and YNNKEL (reference sequence). The CDR3 runs 13 residues. The chain carries TRBV3-1 (or the pseudogene TRBV3-2) and TRBJ2-7, with D hard to call. The source material was peripheral blood. The source of this sequence is a human donor in a cohort sampled during active or convalescent COVID-19. In nucleotides, the CDR3 is TGTGCCAGCAGCCAAGATATTCAGTCCGAGCAGTACTTC. Residues: CASSQDIQSEQYF.